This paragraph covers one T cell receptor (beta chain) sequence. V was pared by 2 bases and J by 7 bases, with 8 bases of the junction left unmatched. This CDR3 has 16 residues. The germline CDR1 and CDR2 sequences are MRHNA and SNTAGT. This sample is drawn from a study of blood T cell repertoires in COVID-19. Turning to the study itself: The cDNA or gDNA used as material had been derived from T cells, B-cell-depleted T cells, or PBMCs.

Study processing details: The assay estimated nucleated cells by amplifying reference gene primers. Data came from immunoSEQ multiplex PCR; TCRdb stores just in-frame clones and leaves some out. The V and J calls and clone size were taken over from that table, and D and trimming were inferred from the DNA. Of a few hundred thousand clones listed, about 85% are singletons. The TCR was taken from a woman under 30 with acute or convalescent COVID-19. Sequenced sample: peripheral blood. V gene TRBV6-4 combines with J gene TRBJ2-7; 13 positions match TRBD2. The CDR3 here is CASSDPGTSGVGEQYF. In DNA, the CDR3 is TGTGCCAGCAGTGACCCAGGGACTAGCGGGGTTGGTGAGCAGTACTTC.